The 10 T cell receptor beta chains listed next were all sequenced from one sample in a study of blood T cells in healthy people across ages. The use of a sample-barcoded 5' primer and a J-beta primer mix characterized a second PCR of about 6 to 11 cycles. MiXCR, applied by TCRdb to the 5' RACE reads, yields one record per CDR3 protein. The table lists hundreds of thousands of distinct CDR3 sequences, approximately 59% of them singletons, with roughly 26% in the top ten. Material for sequencing was blood. The receptor source for this set is a man aged 30-40 years in good health.

The chain joins TRBV28 to TRBJ1-2; D uncertain. The CDR3 runs 16 residues. Germline values: CDR1 MDHEN, CDR2 SYDVKM. V lost 4 bases, J lost 2 bases, and 17 bases lay in between. The CDR3 region has the DNA TGTGCCAGCAGTTCCCCCTCGACGGCCCTGAACTATGGCTACACCTTC. Translation gives CASSSPSTALNYGYTF.

There are a few counts of this clonotype. The J gene is TRBJ1-6, the V gene TRBV20-1; no clear D gene. V was pared by 0 bases and J by 9 bases, with 12 bases between. The germline V gene encodes CDR1 DFQATT and CDR2 SNEGSKA (reference sequence). The CDR3 consists of 14 residues. The CDR3 region is CSARDPRPSSPLHF. The CDR3, as DNA: TGCAGTGCTAGAGACCCCAGACCAAGTTCACCCCTCCACTTT.

This chain joins TRBV6-1 and TRBJ2-5; 7 bases are a match to TRBD1. The closer fit of TRBJ2-7 to the DNA end suggests the J call may be wrong. Germline lookup yields CDR1 MNHNS and CDR2 SASEGT. This CDR3 comprises 18 residues. The CDR3 protein is CASSRGTGTATHAYEQYF. DNA of the CDR3: TGTGCCAGCAGTCGGGGTACCGGGACAGCAACCCACGCGTACGAGCAGTACTTC.

The chain combines TRBV5-1 with TRBJ2-1; possible D gene TRBD2, 7 bases. Trimming stripped 0 bases from V and 3 bases from J, with 13 bases between. CDR3 length: 16 residues. Germline V lookup: CDR1 SGHRS, CDR2 YFSETQ. The CDR3 DNA reads as TGCGCCAGCAGCTTGGGTTACGGGGGGCGCTACAATGAGCAGTTCTTC. It yields the protein CASSLGYGGRYNEQFF.

A few counts support this clonotype. V and J are TRBV6-2 or TRBV6-3 and TRBJ2-4; the D gene is possibly TRBD2 (5 bases). CDR3 length equals 16 residues. The V end lost 2 bases, the J end lost 2 bases, and 13 bases lay between the germline ends. Per germline, CDR1 MNHEY and CDR2 SVGEGT. The CDR3 bases are TGTGCCAGCAGTTACGCCGGGGTCGGATCCAAAAACATTCAGTACTTC. It translates to CASSYAGVGSKNIQYF.

This chain joins TRBV20-1 and TRBJ2-7; D is unclear. Germline V gives CDR1 DFQATT, CDR2 SNEGSKA (reference sequence). V lost 5 bases to trimming and J lost 4 bases, with 21 bases between them. The CDR3 covers 15 residues. The CDR3: CSASSYPKDRYEQYF. The CDR3 DNA reads TGCAGTGCTTCCTCGTACCCGAAGGATAGGTACGAGCAGTACTTC.

This clonotype has more than one count but fewer than ten. This rearrangement joins TRBV6-6 to TRBJ2-7; 11 nucleotides line up with TRBD1. The CDR3 length is 15 residues. The germline V gene encodes CDR1 MNHNY and CDR2 SVGAGI (reference sequence). The V and J ends lost 2 bases and 5 bases, in that order; junction bases with no gene match: 5. CDR3 nucleotides: TGTGCCAGCAGTTACCCGGGACAGGGGGTCCACGAGCAGTACTTC. Translation: CASSYPGQGVHEQYF.

This chain uses TRBV25-1 with TRBJ1-6; 7 nucleotides agree with TRBD1. J gave up 7 bases and V 7 bases, and 7 bases lay outside the gene matches. This CDR3 region has 14 residues. The germline V gene encodes CDR1 MGHDK and CDR2 SYGVNS. CDR3 protein: CASTLGTENSPLHF. The CDR3 bases are TGTGCCAGCACCCTTGGGACAGAAAATTCACCCCTCCACTTT.

This rearrangement joins TRBV27 to TRBJ2-2; a possible D gene is TRBD1 (5 bases). The germline V gene encodes CDR1 MNHEY and CDR2 SMNVEV (reference sequence). The CDR3 is 14 amino acids. V lost 2 bases and J 7 bases, leaving 11 bases between the germline ends. The CDR3 protein is CASSLGWGSGELFF. DNA of the CDR3: TGTGCCAGCAGTTTAGGATGGGGCAGCGGGGAGCTGTTTTTT.

The chain is built from TRBV6-5 and TRBJ2-4; D might be TRBD1 or TRBD2, each matching 5 bases. The DNA end favors TRBJ2-5, so the J call may be wrong. Germline assignment: CDR1 MNHEY and CDR2 SVGAGI. The CDR3 sequence is 16 residues long. DNA of the CDR3: TGTGCCAGCAGTTACCTCTGGGGGAGCCGCGGGGAGACCCAGTACTTC. This gives the protein CASSYLWGSRGETQYF.